One and the same sample provided the 23 T cell receptor beta chains below, sequenced in a study of TIL therapy for anti-PD-1-resistant metastatic lung cancer. The libraries were made with immunoSEQ v3. Repertoires were generated with immunoSEQ multiplex PCR, while TCRdb's copy carries only in-frame clones and drops some. The table records roughly 60,000 clones, more than 60% of them present only once. As for time point: pre-treatment sample, taken before nivolumab and TIL therapy. The sequenced sample was blood, obtained at baseline. Every receptor here comes from a person aged 25-85 years with non-small cell lung cancer.

This chain uses TRBV6-6 with TRBJ2-7, with D possibly being TRBD1 or TRBD2 (5 bases each). Germline loops: CDR1 MNHNY, CDR2 SVGAGI (reference sequence). Deletions cut 10 bases from V and 1 base from J, with 17 bases between. The CDR3 has 14 residues. CDR3 coding DNA: TGTGCCACTCGCCGAGGGGACGCATCCTACGAGCAGTACTTC. Translating gives CATRRGDASYEQYF.

This sequence joins TRBV9 and TRBJ2-7; 8 bases are a match to TRBD1. Unmatched junction bases numbered 8, after V lost 2 bases and J lost 7 bases. This CDR3 is 14 amino acids long. Germline V gives CDR1 SGDLS, CDR2 YYNGEE. The CDR3 sequence: CASSVNQGAEEQYF. DNA of the CDR3: TGTGCCAGCAGCGTCAATCAGGGGGCGGAAGAGCAGTACTTC.

J is TRBJ1-2 and V is TRBV4-3; no clear D. CDR1 LGHNA and CDR2 YSLEER come from the germline V gene. The length of the CDR3 is 14 residues. The ends were cut back, 0 bases at V and 4 bases at J, with 9 bases in the middle. Written as DNA, the CDR3 is TGCGCCAGCAGCCAAGATATCGGCGTCTATGGCTACACCTTC. Translation gives CASSQDIGVYGYTF.

The chain couples TRBV15 to TRBJ2-2, with D maybe TRBD1 (5 bases). The CDR3 is 17 amino acids. CDR1 and CDR2 (germline): LNHNV, YYDKDF (reference sequence). Trimming left V 0 bases short and J 1 base short, with 12 bases between. The chain's CDR3 is CATSRDPPDRNTGELFF. CDR3 DNA: TGTGCCACCAGCAGAGATCCCCCCGACAGGAACACCGGGGAGCTGTTTTTT.

This clone was found once. V is TRBV10-3 and J is TRBJ2-7; 8 positions agree with TRBD1. The CDR3 has 14 amino acids. Trimming cost V 7 bases and J 1 base; bases outside gene matches: 6. The germline CDR1 and CDR2 sequences are ENHRY and SYGVKD. The chain's CDR3 is CAITRGTGSYEQYF. CDR3 sequence (DNA): TGTGCCATCACCAGGGGGACAGGTTCCTACGAGCAGTACTTC.

The chain has TRBV9 and TRBJ2-3; 10 positions match TRBD2. Germline assignment: CDR1 SGDLS and CDR2 YYNGEE. Trimming at V came to 2 bases and at J to 6 bases, leaving 12 bases not matched to a gene. The length of the CDR3 is 17 residues. The DNA for the CDR3 is TGTGCCAGCAGCGTTAATAGCGGGGGGTCCCGGTGGGATACGCAGTATTTT. Its translation: CASSVNSGGSRWDTQYF.

The V call is TRBV30, the J call TRBJ1-5; D uncertain. CDR3 length: 13 amino acids. V was trimmed by 2 bases and J by 0 bases, leaving 5 bases between them. In germline, CDR1 is GTSNPN, CDR2 SVGIG (reference sequence). CDR3 amino acids: CAWSKNSNQPQHF. The CDR3 DNA reads as TGTGCCTGGAGTAAAAATAGCAATCAGCCCCAGCATTTT.

This clone was counted only a few times. The V call is TRBV2, the J call TRBJ1-1, with 7 bases that match TRBD1. J gave up 3 bases and V 5 bases, and 6 bases lay outside the gene matches. This CDR3 spans 14 amino acids. CDR1 and CDR2 from the germline V gene are SNHLY and FYNNEI. CDR3 in DNA: TGTGCCAGCAGTTTAAGACAGGGCGACACTGAAGCTTTCTTT. Amino acids: CASSLRQGDTEAFF.

V is TRBV18 and J is TRBJ1-4; TRBD1 agrees at 9 bases. The CDR3 loop spans 15 amino acids. Germline CDR1 reads KGHSH; CDR2 reads LQKENI. The V segment lost 4 bases and the J segment 7 bases; nucleotides outside the gene matches: 7. The CDR3 nucleotides read TGTGCCAGCTCACTGGGACAGGGAAGGAGTGAAAAACTGTTTTTT. Protein sequence: CASSLGQGRSEKLFF.

This chain links TRBV5-4 with TRBJ2-3, with a weak D call TRBD2 (6 bases). The CDR3 is 15 residues long. Germline-derived CDR1 and CDR2 are SGHNT and YYREEE (reference sequence). V was pared by 2 bases and J by 0 bases, with 10 bases between. The CDR3 DNA is TGTGCCAGCAGCTTAAGCGGGTCTAGCACAGATACGCAGTATTTT. As protein: CASSLSGSSTDTQYF.

This chain connects TRBV2 to TRBJ1-1; the D gene is possibly TRBD1 (5 bases). The V end lost 8 bases, the J end lost 1 base, and 11 bases lay between the germline ends. The V gene's germline CDR1 is SNHLY and CDR2 FYNNEI. There are 13 residues in the CDR3. DNA of the CDR3: TGTGCCAGCGAGTGGGGGGGGAACACTGAAGCTTTCTTT. This codes for CASEWGGNTEAFF.

The CDR3 is CASSIRGTSGRLEQYF. CDR3 nucleotides: TGTGCCAGTAGTATCCGCGGGACTAGCGGGAGGCTCGAGCAGTACTTC. The gene calls are TRBV19 and TRBJ2-7; 15 nucleotides line up with TRBD2. CDR1 is LNHDA and CDR2 is SQIVND in the germline V gene (reference sequence). The CDR3 loop spans 16 amino acids. With V trimmed by 3 bases and J by 6 bases, 6 bases remained unmatched.

The rearrangement uses TRBV27 and TRBJ2-5; no definite D call. Germline CDR1 reads MNHEY; CDR2 reads SMNVEV (reference sequence). The V and J ends lost 3 bases and 2 bases respectively, with 13 bases between them. The CDR3 loop spans 15 amino acids. This CDR3 reads CASSFSDGNQETQYF. CDR3 sequence (DNA): TGTGCCAGCAGTTTCTCGGACGGAAATCAAGAGACCCAGTACTTC.

The chain has TRBV27 and TRBJ2-1, with D possibly being TRBD2 (5 bases). Trimming left V 1 base short and J 7 bases short, with 8 bases between. Germline V gives CDR1 MNHEY, CDR2 SMNVEV (reference sequence). The CDR3 has 13 residues. Here the CDR3 DNA reads TGTGCCAGCAGTTTATACGAGGGAAATGAGCAGTTCTTC. It translates to CASSLYEGNEQFF.

The chain couples TRBV21-1 to TRBJ1-5; the DNA was not compared with TRBD1, the D call given in the table. TRBV21-1 is given as a pseudogene. The CDR3 totals 17 residues. Written as DNA, the CDR3 is TGTGCCAGCAGCCCAACTCGGACAGACAATAGCAATCAGCCCCAGCATTTT. It specifies CASSPTRTDNSNQPQHF.

The chain uses TRBV15 and TRBJ2-7; D is perhaps TRBD2 (6 bases). Trimming removed 8 bases from V and 0 bases from J, with 17 bases in between. Germline CDR1 LNHNV, CDR2 YYDKDF (reference sequence). The CDR3 runs to 15 residues. Written as DNA, the CDR3 is TGTGCCACCTCCGCCCCCTCTAGCGCCTCCTACGAGCAGTACTTC. It yields the protein CATSAPSSASYEQYF.

This chain connects TRBV5-5 to TRBJ2-5, with TRBD1 matching 9 bases. This CDR3 contains 16 residues. With 0 bases clipped from V and 3 bases from J, the junction kept 6 bases outside the gene matches. The germline gives CDR1 SGHKS, CDR2 YYEKEE (reference sequence). The CDR3 protein is CASSLVRGQGKETQYF. The CDR3 bases are TGTGCCAGCAGCTTGGTTCGTGGACAGGGGAAAGAGACCCAGTACTTC. Drawing the rest from reference TRBV5-5 and TRBJ2-5, the complete variable domain is DAGVTQSPTHLIKTRGQQVTLRCSPISGHKSVSWYQQVLGQGPQFIFQYYEKEERGRGNFPDRFSARQFPNYSSELNVNALLLGDSALYLCASSLVRGQGKETQYFGPGTRLLVL.

The J gene is TRBJ2-2, the V gene TRBV7-2; maybe TRBD1 (6 bases). V dropped 4 bases and J dropped 5 bases, with 17 bases sitting between them. Looked up from germline, CDR1 is SGHTA and CDR2 is FQGNSA. This CDR3 contains 16 residues. DNA of the CDR3: TGTGCCAGCAGCTCCCGGACAGCCCCGGGGACCGGGGAGCTGTTTTTT. Translated, it gives CASSSRTAPGTGELFF.

The chain has TRBV7-9 and TRBJ1-1, with unresolved D. Germline V gene lookup returns CDR1 SEHNR and CDR2 FQNEAQ (reference sequence). The CDR3 loop spans 13 amino acids. Trimming removed 5 bases from V and 1 base from J, with 8 bases in between. Here the CDR3 reads CASSPWENTEAFF. As DNA, the CDR3 is TGTGCCAGCAGCCCCTGGGAGAACACTGAAGCTTTCTTT.

This clone was seen only once. The rearrangement links TRBV7-2 to TRBJ2-7, with D possibly being TRBD1 (6 bases). V was shortened by 3 bases and J by 3 bases, with 15 bases between the two germline ends. The CDR3 sequence is 15 residues long. The germline CDR1 and CDR2 sequences are SGHTA and FQGNSA. For the CDR3, the DNA is TGTGCCAGCAGCTTGATCCGGGACACTAACTACGAGCAGTACTTC. It is translated as CASSLIRDTNYEQYF.

The rearrangement joins TRBV13 to TRBJ2-5; 8 bases agree with TRBD1. J lost 2 bases, V lost 5 bases, and 13 bases had no gene match. Per germline, CDR1 PRHDT and CDR2 FYEKMQ (reference sequence). The CDR3 is made up of 17 amino acids. The chain's CDR3 is CASSGQNQGAGQETQYF. The CDR3 DNA is TGTGCCAGCAGCGGACAAAACCAGGGGGCTGGACAAGAGACCCAGTACTTC.

This sequence joins TRBV5-1 and TRBJ1-4; D possibly corresponds to TRBD1 (6 bases). Germline V gene data show CDR1 as SGHRS and CDR2 as YFSETQ. The CDR3 loop spans 15 amino acids. The V and J ends lost 0 bases and 8 bases respectively, with 14 bases between them. In DNA, the CDR3 is TGCGCCAGCAGCTTGGATGGGGGCGGTCAGGAAAAACTGTTTTTT. Its translation: CASSLDGGGQEKLFF.

The chain is built from TRBV19 and TRBJ1-2; D gene unclear. This CDR3 comprises 11 residues. Germline V lookup: CDR1 LNHDA, CDR2 SQIVND (reference sequence). V shed 1 base and J shed 7 bases, with 4 bases lying between them. CDR3 bases: TGTGCCAGTAGTATAGCCTCTGGCTACACCTTC. Amino acids: CASSIASGYTF. Full variable domain (remainder filled in from reference TRBV19 and TRBJ1-2): DGGITQSPKYLFRKEGQNVTLSCEQNLNHDAMYWYRQDPGQGLRLIYYSQIVNDFQKGDIAEGYSVSREKKESFPLTVTSAQKNPTAFYLCASSIASGYTFGSGTRLTVV.